The source of this TCR beta chain is a study of blood T cell repertoires in COVID-19. Study-level background: Acute and convalescent COVID-19 samples came from the United States, Italy and Spain. In each case, the material was cDNA or gDNA derived from T cells, B-cell-depleted T cells, or PBMCs.

Per the authors' pipeline: From reference gene primer amplification, estimates of nucleated cell counts were derived. Produced via immunoSEQ multiplex PCR; TCRdb's table is partial and in-frame only. V, J and clone size reflect that table, while D and trimming were determined from the DNA. The data show some 160,000 clones, roughly nine tenths seen once. Material: peripheral blood. The receptor's source is a woman aged 55-70 years with active COVID-19.

The CDR3 nucleotides are TGCGCCAGCAGCCAGGGACAGGGTAGGACCTACGAGCAGTACTTC. It yields the protein CASSQGQGRTYEQYF. The rearrangement links TRBV5-1 to TRBJ2-7; 9 bases line up with TRBD1. The CDR3 extends over 15 amino acids. The ends lost 4 bases at V and 2 bases at J; junction bases unmatched: 7. Germline V gene sequence: CDR1 SGHRS, CDR2 YFSETQ.